This T cell receptor beta chain was retrieved from a study of tumor and adjacent non-tumor tissue in lung cancer. In the study overall: Around 4.5 million productive TCRbeta reads were obtained per sample on average.

This sample's RNA came from whole unsorted tissue. Germline V gives CDR1 SGHDT, CDR2 YYEEEE. The CDR3 spans 16 residues. The V end lost 5 bases, the J end lost 2 bases, and 19 bases lay between the germline ends. TCRbeta libraries were built with three rounds of nested PCR, modified from ARM-PCR. One entry per CDR3 protein results from TCRdb running MiXCR on the multiplex PCR reads. The sample consists of around 210,000 distinct CDR3 sequences, around 71% of them appearing once. V is TRBV5-6 and J is TRBJ1-2; D is unresolved. The TCR sequence derives from a man between 60 and 70 years old with non-small cell lung cancer. The sequenced sample was lung tumor tissue. The CDR3 DNA follows: TGTGCCAGCAGTATGGTACATGGCTCCAGGAACTATGGCTACACCTTC. It encodes CASSMVHGSRNYGYTF.